This TCR beta chain originates from a study of blood T cell repertoires in COVID-19. Clones were read by immunoSEQ multiplex PCR, and TCRdb kept only the in-frame ones, dropping some. The repertoire holds 380,000 or so clones, with over 75% as singletons. Living in 24 US areas, the participants were between roughly 18 and 89 years of age. Assignment of participants to cohorts was predicated upon participant-reported clinical history. This CDR3 is 17 amino acids long. Per germline, CDR1 SGHTA and CDR2 FQGTGA. Trimming removed 5 bases from V and 3 bases from J, with 20 bases in between. What was sequenced was PBMCs or T cells enriched from blood (not recorded which). This clonotype originated in a woman between 25 and 40 years old with acute COVID-19. The chain recombines TRBV7-3 with TRBJ2-1; a possible D gene is TRBD2 (6 bases). The CDR3 nucleotides read TGTGCCAGCAGCCGAAGCGGCGGGGTGGCCCTCTACAATGAGCAGTTCTTC. It translates to CASSRSGGVALYNEQFF.